This TCR beta chain was profiled in a study of early T cells in non-severe SARS-CoV-2 infection. Study summary: With bulk RNA from unsorted whole blood as input, sequencing yielded unpaired chains.

This CDR3 region has 17 residues. Germline trimming cut 2 bases from V and 1 base from J; bases unmatched to any gene: 7. Germline assignment: CDR1 MNHNY and CDR2 SVGAGI (reference sequence). There are many counts of this clonotype. What it recognizes is unknown. Findings of the study overall: Private and CD4 specificities were missed by VDJdb matching, skewed to anti-spike CD8.

Researchers tagged individual cDNA molecules with unique molecular identifiers. TCRdb passed the 5' RACE reads through MiXCR, listing each CDR3 protein once. This sample has about 33,000 distinct CDR3 sequences, with roughly 4.5% found just once. The sample comprised whole blood. This sequence was found in an adult who was a healthcare worker with PCR-confirmed SARS-CoV-2 infection or an uninfected control (not recorded which). The chain is built from TRBV6-6 and TRBJ2-5, with 10 nucleotides matching TRBD1. The DNA for the CDR3 is TGTGCCAGCAGTTACGCCCCCCGGACAGGGGGCCAAGAGACCCAGTACTTC. It is translated as CASSYAPRTGGQETQYF.